This entry features one T cell receptor (beta chain) sequence. This CDR3 spans 17 amino acids. V lost 1 base and J 2 bases, leaving 15 bases between the germline ends. CDR1 is MNHNS and CDR2 is SASEGT in the germline V gene. Using immunoSEQ multiplex PCR, the repertoire was profiled, and TCRdb retains in-frame clones only, with some absent. The sample holds around 260,000 clones, around 86% seen once. The data originate from a study of blood T cell repertoires in COVID-19. Overall study context: Specimens from acute and convalescent COVID-19 originated in the United States, Italy and Spain.

The clonotype was recovered from a man in his late teens or twenties with active or convalescent COVID-19. This chain connects TRBV6-1 to TRBJ1-5; D remains ambiguous. Material: peripheral blood. The CDR3 protein is CASSEVFAGTGNQPQHF. CDR3 sequence (DNA): TGTGCCAGCAGTGAAGTCTTTGCGGGTACTGGCAATCAGCCCCAGCATTTT.